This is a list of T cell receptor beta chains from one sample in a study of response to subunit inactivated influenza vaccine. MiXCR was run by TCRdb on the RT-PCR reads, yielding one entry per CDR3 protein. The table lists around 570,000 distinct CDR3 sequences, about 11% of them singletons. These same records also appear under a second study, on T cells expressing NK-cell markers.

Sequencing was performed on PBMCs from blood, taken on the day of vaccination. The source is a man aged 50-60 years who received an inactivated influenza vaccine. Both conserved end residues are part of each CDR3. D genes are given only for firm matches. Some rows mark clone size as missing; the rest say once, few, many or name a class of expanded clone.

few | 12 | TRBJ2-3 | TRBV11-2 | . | TGTGCCAGCAGCCCCTCCTTTGATACGCAGTATTTT | CASSPSFDTQYF
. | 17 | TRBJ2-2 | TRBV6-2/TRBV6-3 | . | TGTGCCAGCAGTCTCAGGGCGGTAACCACGGGTACCGGGGAGCTGTTTTTT | CASSLRAVTTGTGELFF
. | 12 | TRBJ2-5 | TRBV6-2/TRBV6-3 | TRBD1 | TGTGCCAGCAGCGGACAGGAAGAGACCCAGTACTTC | CASSGQEETQYF
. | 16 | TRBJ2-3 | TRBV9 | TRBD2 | TGTGCCAGCAGCGTACCTAGCGGGGCCGGACTTAATACGCAGTATTTT | CASSVPSGAGLNTQYF
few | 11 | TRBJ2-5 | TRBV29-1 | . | TGCAGCGTTGGCCAAAAAGAGACCCAGTACTTC | CSVGQKETQYF
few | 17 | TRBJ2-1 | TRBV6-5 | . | TGTGCCAGCAGTTACTCATTTGGGAGGAGCTCCTACAATGAGCAGTTCTTC | CASSYSFGRSSYNEQFF
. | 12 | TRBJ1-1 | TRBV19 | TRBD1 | TGTGCCAGTGTCAGGGGGTTAACTGAAGCTTTCTTT | CASVRGLTEAFF
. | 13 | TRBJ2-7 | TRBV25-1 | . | TGTGCCAGCAGCGTATCCGGGAACTACGAGCAGTACTTC | CASSVSGNYEQYF
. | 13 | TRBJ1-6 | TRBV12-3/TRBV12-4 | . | TGTGCCAGCAGTATCGGACGGGGTTCACCCCTCCACTTT | CASSIGRGSPLHF
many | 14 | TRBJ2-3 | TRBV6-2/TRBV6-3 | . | TGTGCCAGCAGACGGCTCGTAAGCACAGATACGCAGTATTTT | CASRRLVSTDTQYF
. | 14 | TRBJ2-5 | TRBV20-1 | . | TGCAGTGCTAGAGTATGGAAAGGCGGGGAGACCCAGTACTTC | CSARVWKGGETQYF
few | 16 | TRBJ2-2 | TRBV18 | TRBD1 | TGTGCCAGCCCTACCGGGACAGGGGGCCTCACCGGGGAGCTGTTTTTT | CASPTGTGGLTGELFF
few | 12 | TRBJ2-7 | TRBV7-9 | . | TGTGCCAGCAGCGACCGATACTACGAGCAGTACTTC | CASSDRYYEQYF
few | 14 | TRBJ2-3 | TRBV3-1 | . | TGTGCCAGCAGCCAAGATTATGGACCAGATACGCAGTATTTT | CASSQDYGPDTQYF
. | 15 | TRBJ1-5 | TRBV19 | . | TGTGCCAGTAGTACCACAGGGATTAGCAATCAGCCCCAGCATTTT | CASSTTGISNQPQHF
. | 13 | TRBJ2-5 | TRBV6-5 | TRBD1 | TGTGCCAGCAGTTACGACAGGGAAGAGACCCAGTACTTC | CASSYDREETQYF
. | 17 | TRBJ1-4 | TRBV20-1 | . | TGCAGTGCTAGAGTTTTAGCTGTGGGGACCCCGGGGAAAAAACTGTTTTTT | CSARVLAVGTPGKKLFF
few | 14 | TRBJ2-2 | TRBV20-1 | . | TGCAGTGCTAGAGATGCGGGAAACACCGGGGAGCTGTTTTTT | CSARDAGNTGELFF
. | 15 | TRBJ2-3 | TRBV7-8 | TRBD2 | TGTGCCAGCAGCAGTAGCGGGGGGTCTCCAGATACGCAGTATTTT | CASSSSGGSPDTQYF
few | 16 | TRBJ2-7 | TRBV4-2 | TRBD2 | TGTGCCAGCAGCCCCCGACTAGCGGGGCGCTCCTACGAGCAGTACTTC | CASSPRLAGRSYEQYF
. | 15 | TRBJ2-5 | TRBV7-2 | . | TGTGCCAGCAGCAAGGCCGGGACACCTAAAGAGACCCAGTACTTC | CASSKAGTPKETQYF
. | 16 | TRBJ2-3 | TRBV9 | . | TGTGCCAGCAGCGTAATAGCAAGCGGGTCCACAGATACGCAGTATTTT | CASSVIASGSTDTQYF
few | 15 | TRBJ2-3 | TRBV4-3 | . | TGCGCCAGCAGCCAAGATCAACTGCGCACAGATACGCAGTATTTT | CASSQDQLRTDTQYF